Presented here are 21 T cell receptor beta chains from one specimen sequenced in a study of CD8+ T cells in alopecia areata. Sequencing templates came from extracted RNA that was reverse transcribed into cDNA. Produced via immunoSEQ multiplex PCR; TCRdb's table is partial and in-frame only. Of about 140,000 clones in the sample, approximately 90% were seen once. Treatment here: oral pan-JAK inhibitor, 5-10 mg twice daily. The source was CD8+ T cells sorted from blood, collected at week 4, from a patient treated with tofacitinib. All receptors derive from a human donor with alopecia areata.

V and J are TRBV5-1 and TRBJ1-1; 7 bases map to TRBD1. The CDR3 is 14 amino acids. Germline values: CDR1 SGHRS, CDR2 YFSETQ. V lost 5 bases to trimming and J lost 0 bases; unmatched junction nucleotides: 4. CDR3 in amino acids: CASSYRGMNTEAFF. CDR3 sequence (DNA): TGCGCCAGCAGTTACAGGGGAATGAACACTGAAGCTTTCTTT.

A few counts support this clone. This chain uses TRBV11-1 with TRBJ2-1; 15 nucleotides match TRBD2. In germline, CDR1 is SGHAT, CDR2 FQDESV (reference sequence). There are 15 residues in the CDR3. V shed 5 bases, J shed 12 bases, and the junction held 8 bases outside the gene matches. In DNA form, the CDR3 reads TGTGCCAGCAGCGGGACTAGCGGGGGGCCCGTGGGGCAGTTCTTC. Translated: CASSGTSGGPVGQFF.

The chain combines TRBV7-9 with TRBJ1-5; D ambiguous. Germline V gives CDR1 SEHNR, CDR2 FQNEAQ (reference sequence). The CDR3 has 14 residues. V lost 5 bases and J lost 3, with 11 bases in between. CDR3: CASSGGWNNQPQHF. CDR3 sequence (DNA): TGTGCCAGCAGCGGAGGGTGGAACAATCAGCCCCAGCATTTT.

Notes on this clone: One end of the junction varies from germline; a read error may be responsible. The chain couples TRBV6-5 to TRBJ2-1, with D possibly TRBD1 on 5 matching bases. CDR3 size: 14 residues. Germline CDR1 is MNHEY and CDR2 is SVGAGI. Here the CDR3 DNA reads TGTGCCAACAGTTACGGGCAGGGAATGGATGAGCAGTTCTTC. Amino acids: CANSYGQGMDEQFF.

In this sample, this clone turned up once. The V call is TRBV5-1, the J call TRBJ1-1, with a weak D call TRBD1 (5 bases). Trimming cost V 0 bases and J 3 bases, with 12 bases left between them. CDR3 length: 15 residues. Germline V gives CDR1 SGHRS, CDR2 YFSETQ. The CDR3 coding sequence is TGCGCCAGCAGCTTGGTCGGACAAGGGGACACTGAAGCTTTCTTT. Its translation: CASSLVGQGDTEAFF. Together with reference TRBV5-1 and TRBJ1-1, the CDR3 gives the full variable domain: KAGVTQTPRYLIKTRGQQVTLSCSPISGHRSVSWYQQTPGQGLQFLFEYFSETQRNKGNFPGRFSGRQFSNSRSEMNVSTLELGDSALYLCASSLVGQGDTEAFFGQGTRLTVV.

The chain is built from TRBV29-1 and TRBJ2-7; 8 positions agree with TRBD1. CDR3 size: 13 residues. The germline gives CDR1 SQVTM, CDR2 ANQGSEA. V trimming: 5 bases; J trimming: 3 bases; junction bases outside the gene matches: 6. DNA of the CDR3: TGCAGCGTTCATGGGACAGGAAACTACGAGCAGTACTTC. Translation gives CSVHGTGNYEQYF.

The gene calls are TRBV18 and TRBJ1-1; D remains ambiguous. CDR3 length equals 14 residues. Germline V gene lookup returns CDR1 KGHSH and CDR2 LQKENI. The V end lost 1 base, the J end lost 6 bases, and 12 bases lay between the germline ends. CDR3 residues: CASSPLTLHAEAFF. As DNA, the CDR3 is TGTGCCAGCTCACCACTCACTCTCCACGCTGAAGCTTTCTTT.

The rearrangement links TRBV9 to TRBJ2-7; D is possibly TRBD2 (6 bases). This CDR3 comprises 14 residues. The V gene lost 2 bases and the J gene lost 1 base, with 10 bases spanning the gap. Germline values: CDR1 SGDLS, CDR2 YYNGEE. DNA for the CDR3: TGTGCCAGCAGCGTGCGGGACGGTTCCTACGAGCAGTACTTC. Translation: CASSVRDGSYEQYF.

V usage is TRBV29-1 and J usage is TRBJ2-1; D not certain. This CDR3 comprises 14 residues. V lost 6 bases, J lost 1 base, and 13 bases lay in between. CDR1 is SQVTM and CDR2 is ANQGSEA in the germline V gene. The CDR3 sequence is CSVLGPMSYNEQFF. For the CDR3, the DNA is TGCAGCGTCCTTGGTCCGATGTCCTACAATGAGCAGTTCTTC.

The rearrangement links TRBV25-1 to TRBJ2-5; no definite D call. The germline V and J ends were trimmed by 3 bases and 5 bases, with 10 bases remaining between them. The CDR3 consists of 13 residues. Germline V CDR1 and CDR2: MGHDK, SYGVNS. DNA of the CDR3: TGTGCCAGCAGTGATATCCTCTTGGAGACCCAGTACTTC. This gives the protein CASSDILLETQYF.

V is TRBV5-4 and J is TRBJ2-6, with unresolved D. This CDR3 has 13 amino acids. V lost 2 bases and J 1 base, leaving 1 base between the germline ends. Germline V gene sequence: CDR1 SGHNT, CDR2 YYREEE (reference sequence). Written as DNA, the CDR3 is TGTGCCAGCAGCTTATCTGGGGCCAACGTCCTGACTTTC. This codes for CASSLSGANVLTF.

The V gene is TRBV4-1, the J gene TRBJ1-2; the match to TRBD1 covers 7 bases. Germline CDR1 reads MGHRA; CDR2 reads YSYEKL. This CDR3 is 14 amino acids long. With 0 bases clipped from V and 4 bases from J, the junction kept 2 bases outside the gene matches. The DNA for the CDR3 is TGCGCCAGCAGCCAAGACAGGGGGACCTATGGCTACACCTTC. Its protein product is CASSQDRGTYGYTF.

The rearrangement uses TRBV7-9 and TRBJ1-1, with D hard to call. The CDR3 covers 12 residues. V was pared by 4 bases and J by 4 bases, with 7 bases between. Per the germline V gene, CDR1 is SEHNR and CDR2 is FQNEAQ (reference sequence). The CDR3 sequence is CASSSGLTEAFF. CDR3 coding DNA: TGTGCCAGCAGCTCCGGTCTCACTGAAGCTTTCTTT.

The chain carries TRBV2 and TRBJ2-7, with D perhaps matching TRBD2 (6 bases). The V end lost 1 base, the J end lost 0 bases, and 10 bases lay between the germline ends. The germline V gene encodes CDR1 SNHLY and CDR2 FYNNEI. The CDR3 totals 15 residues. This CDR3 is CASSEGDSSSYEQYF. CDR3 coding DNA: TGTGCCAGCAGTGAAGGGGACTCAAGCTCCTACGAGCAGTACTTC.

This clone was picked up one time. The chain recombines TRBV5-1 with TRBJ2-1; D might be TRBD1 or TRBD2, each matching 7 bases. Trimming shortened V by 9 bases and J by 8 bases, and 24 bases separated the two germline ends. CDR1 SGHRS and CDR2 YFSETQ come from the germline V gene. The CDR3 is made up of 15 amino acids. The CDR3 DNA reads TGCGCCACCACATACGGGGAGGGGGCCATCGATGAGCAGTTCTTC. Translated, it gives CATTYGEGAIDEQFF. Combining the CDR3 with reference TRBV5-1 and TRBJ2-1 gives the whole variable domain KAGVTQTPRYLIKTRGQQVTLSCSPISGHRSVSWYQQTPGQGLQFLFEYFSETQRNKGNFPGRFSGRQFSNSRSEMNVSTLELGDSALYLCATTYGEGAIDEQFFGPGTRLTVL.

The chain has TRBV5-4 and TRBJ2-2, with D tentatively TRBD1 (6 bases). Germline V gives CDR1 SGHNT, CDR2 YYREEE (reference sequence). This CDR3 has 14 residues. V dropped 4 bases and J dropped 7 bases, with 14 bases sitting between them. The DNA of the CDR3 is TGTGCCAGCAGCCCGGGAAACAGGGACGGGGAGCTGTTTTTT. It translates to CASSPGNRDGELFF.

This chain connects TRBV5-1 to TRBJ2-5; the D gene is possibly TRBD2 (7 bases). The CDR3 has 14 amino acids. Trimming left V 1 base short and J 5 bases short, with 12 bases between. Germline lookup yields CDR1 SGHRS and CDR2 YFSETQ. The DNA of the CDR3 is TGCGCCAGCAGCTTGCGGGGGGCAGTGGAGACCCAGTACTTC. Encoded protein: CASSLRGAVETQYF.

The rearrangement uses TRBV11-2 and TRBJ2-7, with 8 bases identical to TRBD1. V trimming: 1 base; J trimming: 2 bases; junction bases outside the gene matches: 10. The CDR3 has 17 residues. Germline V gene sequence: CDR1 SGHAT, CDR2 FQNNGV. CDR3 DNA sequence: TGTGCCAGCAGCTTAGTCCCGACAGGGGCAAATCCCTACGAGCAGTACTTC. Encoded protein: CASSLVPTGANPYEQYF.

The rearrangement joins TRBV9 to TRBJ2-5; D ambiguous. Germline V CDR1 and CDR2: SGDLS, YYNGEE. V lost 3 bases and J 0 bases, leaving 6 bases between the germline ends. The CDR3 spans 13 residues. CDR3: CASSGTDQETQYF. Here the CDR3 DNA reads TGTGCCAGCAGCGGGACCGACCAAGAGACCCAGTACTTC.

The chain combines TRBV30 with TRBJ2-2, with D uncertain. Germline V CDR1 and CDR2: GTSNPN, SVGIG (reference sequence). The CDR3 is 15 amino acids. V dropped 3 bases and J dropped 0 bases, with 11 bases sitting between them. The CDR3 nucleotides are TGTGCCTGGAGCCCTTGGACCTCGAACACCGGGGAGCTGTTTTTT. The encoded protein is CAWSPWTSNTGELFF. The full variable domain, with the rest looked up from reference TRBV30 and TRBJ2-2, is SQTIHQWPATLVQPVGSPLSLECTVEGTSNPNLYWYRQAAGRGLQLLFYSVGIGQISSEVPQNLSASRPQDRQFILSSKKLLLSDSGFYLCAWSPWTSNTGELFFGEGSRLTVL.

The chain recombines TRBV30 with TRBJ2-1, with 7 bases identical to TRBD2. V trimming: 4 bases; J trimming: 4 bases; junction bases outside the gene matches: 10. This CDR3 is 15 amino acids long. Per germline, CDR1 GTSNPN and CDR2 SVGIG (reference sequence). CDR3 amino acids: CAWTSPGRRYNEQFF. CDR3 nucleotide sequence: TGTGCCTGGACTTCCCCCGGGAGGAGGTACAATGAGCAGTTCTTC.